This T cell receptor (beta chain) was observed in a study of shared clonotypes between healthy human individuals. Study in general: Donor composition was two women and a few men, aged 18 to 49. CD4 naive cells filled three plates per donor, CD4 memory three, CD8 naive two and CD8 memory one.

CDR1 and CDR2 from the germline V gene are ENHRY and SYGVKD. Trimming removed 2 bases from V and 7 bases from J; junction bases left unmatched: 4. The CDR3 loop spans 14 amino acids. In the source study's methods: Filtering differed because ImmunoSEQ produced junction-only sequences that carried no quality scores. Sequencing used immunoSEQ multiplex PCR; TCRdb keeps in-frame clones, though not all of them. V and J calls and clone size are copied from that table; D and trimming were computed from the DNA. The sample has approximately 1,500,000 clones, under 99% seen once; the top ten hold around 0.45%.

Sequencing input: naive CD4+ T cells sorted from blood. The subset here: CD45RA+ positively selected. This TCR came from a man aged 25 to 40 in good health. The chain links TRBV10-3 to TRBJ1-4, with 7 bases lining up with TRBD1. The CDR3 DNA reads as TGTGCCATCAGTGAGGGGACAGCCTTTGAAAAACTGTTTTTT. Amino acid sequence: CAISEGTAFEKLFF.